Shown below are 20 T cell receptor beta chains from a single sample sequenced in a study of PD-1 blockade in classical Hodgkin lymphoma. TCRdb's copy holds only in-frame clones and misses some; the assay was immunoSEQ multiplex PCR. The repertoire holds approximately 60,000 clones, with approximately 89% as singletons. With no exception, relapse followed autologous stem cell transplantation in all patients, and brentuximab vedotin exposure varied. The input for sequencing was peripheral blood mononuclear cells (PBMCs), taken at baseline. These receptors came from a human donor with classical Hodgkin lymphoma.

The chain uses TRBV6-5 and TRBJ1-5; no clear D. The germline V and J ends were trimmed by 6 bases and 11 bases, with 14 bases remaining between them. Germline V CDR1 and CDR2: MNHEY, SVGAGI. CDR3 length equals 12 residues. The CDR3 nucleotides are TGTGCCAGCAGAAGATCCGGACTGACCCAGCATTTT. Its protein product is CASRRSGLTQHF.

The rearrangement uses TRBV7-9 and TRBJ2-3; D is ambiguous. The CDR3 loop spans 17 amino acids. V was clipped by 3 bases and J by 2 bases, with 18 bases between them. Germline-derived CDR1 and CDR2 are SEHNR and FQNEAQ (reference sequence). The CDR3 bases are TGTGCCAGCAGCTTCCTCGTTTCGGTTCAAGACACAGATACGCAGTATTTT. As protein: CASSFLVSVQDTDTQYF.

This rearrangement joins TRBV28 to TRBJ1-4; TRBD1 aligns across 9 bases. Trimming at V came to 3 bases and at J to 7 bases, leaving 6 bases not matched to a gene. This CDR3 is built from 15 residues. The germline gives CDR1 MDHEN, CDR2 SYDVKM. CDR3 coding DNA: TGTGCCAGCAGTTTCGGGGACAGGGATGCTGAAAAACTGTTTTTT. This encodes CASSFGDRDAEKLFF.

V usage is TRBV7-9 and J usage is TRBJ2-4; D is ambiguous. The V end was cut by 1 base, the J end by 7 bases, with 11 bases between. CDR3 length equals 14 residues. Looked up from germline, CDR1 is SEHNR and CDR2 is FQNEAQ (reference sequence). CDR3 in amino acids: CASSLGAGRNIQYF. DNA of the CDR3: TGTGCCAGCAGCTTAGGCGCCGGCCGGAACATTCAGTACTTC.

The chain is built from TRBV14 and TRBJ2-7; TRBD1 matches 9 bases. The J segment lost 3 bases and the V segment lost 1 base, leaving 10 bases of the junction unmatched. This CDR3 has 17 residues. Germline V lookup: CDR1 SGHDN, CDR2 FVKESK. In DNA, the CDR3 is TGTGCCAGCAGCCAAGTTAGGTCGGCGACAGGGGGCTACGAGCAGTACTTC. Protein product: CASSQVRSATGGYEQYF.

CDR3 in DNA: TGTGCCAGCAGCTTAGCGACAGGGCGTGTTTTGGGGGAGCTGTTTTTT. It is translated as CASSLATGRVLGELFF. The chain has TRBV7-2 and TRBJ2-2; 7 nucleotides line up with TRBD1. Germline V lookup: CDR1 SGHTA, CDR2 FQGNSA. V shed 0 bases and J 8 bases; nucleotides not matched to a gene: 9. The CDR3 is 16 residues long. Looking up the rest from reference TRBV7-2 and TRBJ2-2 gives the full variable domain: GAGVSQSPSNKVTEKGKDVELRCDPISGHTALYWYRQSLGQGLEFLIYFQGNSAPDKSGLPSDRFSAERTGGSVSTLTIQRTQQEDSAVYLCASSLATGRVLGELFFGEGSRLTVL.

The chain carries TRBV7-7 and TRBJ2-5; TRBD1 matches at 10 bases. V lost 5 bases and J lost 3; bases outside the gene matches: 6. This CDR3 region has 15 residues. Germline CDR1 SSHAT, CDR2 FNYEAQ (reference sequence). The CDR3 sequence: CASSRDRGREETQYF. DNA of the CDR3: TGTGCCAGCAGCCGGGACAGGGGAAGAGAAGAGACCCAGTACTTC.

The V call is TRBV6-5, the J call TRBJ1-1; the match to TRBD1 covers 8 bases. V shed 8 bases and J 4 bases; nucleotides not matched to a gene: 9. This CDR3 is 14 amino acids long. Germline lookup yields CDR1 MNHEY and CDR2 SVGAGI. In nucleotides, the CDR3 is TGTGCCAGCTACAGGGGGAGGGCGGCCACTGAAGCTTTCTTT. As protein: CASYRGRAATEAFF.

This clone was seen only once. The chain combines TRBV15 with TRBJ1-2; D may be TRBD1 (5 bases). The V gene lost 0 bases and the J gene lost 0 bases, with 14 bases spanning the gap. The CDR3 length is 17 residues. Germline V gives CDR1 LNHNV, CDR2 YYDKDF (reference sequence). CDR3 coding DNA: TGTGCCACCAGCAGAGATCCGGTGGGCAGGGCTAACTATGGCTACACCTTC. It codes for CATSRDPVGRANYGYTF.

The chain uses TRBV18 and TRBJ2-3; D not resolved. Trimming cost V 3 bases and J 0 bases, with 7 bases left between them. The germline V gene encodes CDR1 KGHSH and CDR2 LQKENI. The CDR3 runs 14 residues. The CDR3 sequence: CASSPIQSTDTQYF. CDR3 DNA sequence: TGTGCCAGCTCACCGATTCAGAGCACAGATACGCAGTATTTT.

This clone came up a few times. V and J are TRBV4-2 and TRBJ2-5; tentatively, D is TRBD2 (6 bases). The CDR3 totals 17 residues. The germline CDR1 and CDR2 sequences are LGHNA and YNFKEQ. Trimming cost V 0 bases and J 7 bases, with 21 bases left between them. The CDR3 bases are TGTGCCAGCAGCCAAGATCTATTGCAGGGAGGTTCGGGGACCCAGTACTTC. Amino acid sequence: CASSQDLLQGGSGTQYF.

The chain is built from TRBV7-2 and TRBJ2-3, with TRBD2 as a possible D gene (6 bases). This CDR3 contains 15 residues. V dropped 2 bases and J dropped 5 bases, with 14 bases sitting between them. Germline V CDR1 and CDR2: SGHTA, FQGNSA. CDR3 amino acids: CASSLLASREDTQYF. In nucleotides, the CDR3 is TGTGCCAGCAGCTTACTAGCGTCCAGGGAAGATACGCAGTATTTT. The complete variable domain, with remaining parts taken from reference TRBV7-2 and TRBJ2-3, reads GAGVSQSPSNKVTEKGKDVELRCDPISGHTALYWYRQSLGQGLEFLIYFQGNSAPDKSGLPSDRFSAERTGGSVSTLTIQRTQQEDSAVYLCASSLLASREDTQYFGPGTRLTVL.

The chain links TRBV5-1 to TRBJ2-3, with TRBD2 as a possible D gene (7 bases). V shed 6 bases and J shed 0 bases, with 14 bases lying between them. CDR3 length: 15 amino acids. CDR1 is SGHRS, CDR2 YFSETQ, per germline. The CDR3 bases are TGCGCCAGCAAGGAGGGGGGGACCAGCACAGATACGCAGTATTTT. It encodes CASKEGGTSTDTQYF. The whole variable domain, remainder taken from reference TRBV5-1 and TRBJ2-3, is KAGVTQTPRYLIKTRGQQVTLSCSPISGHRSVSWYQQTPGQGLQFLFEYFSETQRNKGNFPGRFSGRQFSNSRSEMNVSTLELGDSALYLCASKEGGTSTDTQYFGPGTRLTVL.

The chain recombines TRBV10-1 with TRBJ1-6; D is perhaps TRBD1 (6 bases). V was shortened by 4 bases and J by 10 bases, with 11 bases between the two germline ends. This CDR3 contains 13 residues. Looked up from germline, CDR1 is WNHNN and CDR2 is SYGVQD (reference sequence). In nucleotides, the CDR3 is TGCGCCAGCAGTGCAGGGGAGGGATCACCCCTCCACTTT. This translates into CASSAGEGSPLHF.

This sequence joins TRBV11-2 and TRBJ2-2; D is possibly TRBD1 or TRBD2 (5 bases each). Germline V CDR1 and CDR2: SGHAT, FQNNGV. This CDR3 has 14 amino acids. The V and J ends lost 5 bases and 6 bases respectively, with 13 bases between them. The CDR3 DNA follows: TGTGCCAGCAGCCCACTTAGGGGAGCCGGGGAGCTGTTTTTT. This sequence encodes CASSPLRGAGELFF.

The chain couples TRBV5-5 to TRBJ2-5; D call uncertain. CDR1 is SGHKS and CDR2 is YYEKEE in the germline V gene (reference sequence). This CDR3 has 11 residues. With 2 bases removed from V and 5 bases from J, the gap between germline ends came to 4 bases. CDR3 DNA: TGTGCCAGCAGCTTCGGGGAGACCCAGTACTTC. It is translated as CASSFGETQYF.

V and J are TRBV19 and TRBJ2-1; 8 nucleotides align to TRBD1. The CDR3 contains 15 residues. The V segment lost 1 base and the J segment 4 bases; nucleotides outside the gene matches: 3. CDR1 is LNHDA and CDR2 is SQIVND in the germline V gene (reference sequence). CDR3 in amino acids: CASSIGQGAYNEQFF. DNA of the CDR3: TGTGCCAGTAGTATAGGTCAGGGGGCGTACAATGAGCAGTTCTTC.

The count of this clone is one. The chain joins TRBV7-7 to TRBJ2-5; 8 bases fit TRBD2. Per the germline V gene, CDR1 is SSHAT and CDR2 is FNYEAQ (reference sequence). The CDR3 contains 15 residues. The trim removed 4 bases at V and 5 bases at J, leaving 9 bases unmatched. CDR3 sequence reads: CASSSSSGGAETQYF. The CDR3 DNA reads as TGTGCCAGCAGCTCGTCCAGCGGGGGCGCTGAGACCCAGTACTTC. The full variable domain, in which reference TRBV7-7 and TRBJ2-5 provide the parts outside the CDR3, is GAGVSQSPRYKVTKRGQDVTLRCDPISSHATLYWYQQALGQGPEFLTYFNYEAQPDKSGLPSDRFSAERPEGSISTLTIQRTEQRDSAMYRCASSSSSGGAETQYFGPGTRLLVL.

The V and J genes are TRBV6-6 and TRBJ2-5, with D possibly TRBD2 on 5 matching bases. The CDR3 length is 13 residues. Germline V gives CDR1 MNHNY, CDR2 SVGAGI (reference sequence). V dropped 7 bases and J dropped 5 bases, with 14 bases sitting between them. CDR3 nucleotide sequence: TGTGCCAGCACCGACCCGCGGGTGGAGACCCAGTACTTC. Protein: CASTDPRVETQYF.

This clone showed up just a few times. This chain links TRBV6-1 with TRBJ1-6; D may be TRBD1 (6 bases). From germline, CDR1 is MNHNS and CDR2 SASEGT. V was trimmed by 3 bases and J by 6 bases, leaving 21 bases between them. This CDR3 has 18 amino acids. The CDR3 is CASSDLPKQGRRNSPLHF. CDR3 bases: TGTGCCAGCAGTGATCTACCCAAACAGGGTAGGCGTAATTCACCCCTCCACTTT.